The 21 T cell receptor beta chains given below trace back to one sample, sequenced in a study of regulatory T cells in long-lasting Graves disease. Library construction for TCR beta used iRepertoire HTBI primers and Arm-PCR of CDR3 regions. MiXCR, run by TCRdb on the multiplex PCR reads, gives a single entry per CDR3 protein. Of roughly 400,000 distinct CDR3 sequences detected, less than 25% appear once; the ten largest clones hold about 20%. Time point defined: persistent/refractory GD, antithyroid drugs over 5 years with positive TRAb. The TCR library was made from RNA that had been extracted from PBMCs in TRIzol. The input for sequencing was peripheral blood mononuclear cells (PBMCs), taken when the disease was refractory, from a patient treated with antithyroid drugs. The receptors derive from a female donor with Graves disease.

This clonotype was counted ten times or more. V usage is TRBV3-1 and J usage is TRBJ1-2, with 9 bases matching TRBD1. The CDR3 has 15 residues. Germline lookup yields CDR1 LGHDT and CDR2 YNNKEL (reference sequence). Germline trimming cut 0 bases from V and 2 bases from J; bases unmatched to any gene: 1. As DNA, the CDR3 is TGTGCCAGCAGCCAAGAGGGGACAGGGAACTATGGCTACACCTTC. This gives the protein CASSQEGTGNYGYTF.

This clonotype showed up many times. This chain uses TRBV11-1 with TRBJ2-7; D not certain. V gave up 2 bases and J gave up 2 bases, with 7 bases separating them. CDR1 is SGHAT and CDR2 is FQDESV in the germline V gene (reference sequence). The CDR3 is made up of 13 amino acids. The CDR3 spells CASSLLDTYEQYF. As DNA, the CDR3 is TGTGCCAGCAGCTTATTAGACACCTACGAGCAGTACTTC.

This clonotype was found a few times. The rearrangement uses TRBV6-1 and TRBJ2-7, with 7 bases lining up with TRBD1. This CDR3 comprises 13 residues. CDR1 is MNHNS, CDR2 SASEGT, per germline. With 6 bases clipped from V and 6 bases from J, the junction kept 8 bases outside the gene matches. This CDR3 reads CASRWDSLGEQYF. The CDR3 region has the DNA TGTGCCAGCAGGTGGGACAGTTTGGGCGAGCAGTACTTC.

For this clonotype: The junction differs from germline at one of its ends, possibly a read error. This chain connects TRBV10-1 to TRBJ2-5; 7 bases fit TRBD2. The length of the CDR3 is 15 residues. Germline CDR1 WNHNN, CDR2 SYGVQD (reference sequence). The CDR3 sequence is CASSEATSAQETRYF. CDR3 bases: TGCGCCAGCAGTGAAGCTACTAGCGCTCAAGAGACCCGGTACTTC.

This clonotype has at least ten counts. The V and J genes are TRBV11-2 and TRBJ2-7; perhaps TRBD1 as D (6 bases). The germline V and J ends were trimmed by 2 bases and 0 bases, with 14 bases remaining between them. The CDR3 spans 16 residues. Germline-derived CDR1 and CDR2 are SGHAT and FQNNGV. The DNA for the CDR3 is TGTGCCAGCAGCTTATTAACAGGGAGTTCCTCCTACGAGCAGTACTTC. Translation: CASSLLTGSSSYEQYF.

This clonotype was seen at least ten times. V is TRBV20-1 and J is TRBJ2-5; D remains unclear. Trimming pared 1 base from V and 6 bases from J, leaving 9 bases between. The germline CDR1 and CDR2 sequences are DFQATT and SNEGSKA (reference sequence). The CDR3 is made up of 12 amino acids. In DNA form, the CDR3 reads TGCAGTGCTAGAGCTGTTAGTAAGACCCAGTACTTC. Translation: CSARAVSKTQYF.

The chain employs TRBV7-9 and TRBJ1-1, with D perhaps TRBD1 (6 bases). CDR1 SEHNR and CDR2 FQNEAQ come from the germline V gene (reference sequence). CDR3 length: 16 amino acids. The germline V and J ends were trimmed by 1 base and 1 base, with 13 bases remaining between them. In nucleotides, the CDR3 is TGTGCCAGCAGCTTAGGAGGCACAGGGCGGAACACTGAAGCTTTCTTT. This translates into CASSLGGTGRNTEAFF.

The chain joins TRBV12-3 or TRBV12-4 to TRBJ2-1, with TRBD2 identical over 9 bases. This CDR3 is built from 18 residues. After removal of 1 base from V and 0 bases from J, the junction contained 7 bases not matched to a gene. CDR3 nucleotides: TGTGCCAGCAGTTTAGGGTCTAGCGGGACCGGCTCCTACAATGAGCAGTTCTTC. Translated: CASSLGSSGTGSYNEQFF.

Many counts were recorded for this clonotype. The V call is TRBV24-1, the J call TRBJ2-5; the D gene is possibly TRBD1 (6 bases). Germline loops: CDR1 KGHDR, CDR2 SFDVKD. This CDR3 region has 15 residues. The V end lost 4 bases, the J end lost 4 bases, and 15 bases lay between the germline ends. CDR3 amino acids: CATSDSFDRRETQYF. The CDR3 nucleotides read TGTGCCACCAGTGACTCCTTCGACAGGCGAGAGACCCAGTACTTC.

This clonotype came up many times. The chain carries TRBV6-5 and TRBJ1-3; no reliable D call. Trimming took off 0 bases at V and 4 bases at J, with 7 bases between the two ends. The CDR3 runs 14 residues. Germline CDR1 reads MNHEY; CDR2 reads SVGAGI. CDR3 in DNA: TGTGCCAGCAGTTACTCCCCGTCCGGAAACACCATATATTTT. Translated, it gives CASSYSPSGNTIYF.

Regarding this clonotype: A read error is likely, as this CDR3 ends without the conserved phenylalanine or tryptophan. The gene calls are TRBV7-8 and TRBJ1-1; tentatively, D is TRBD1 (6 bases). Looked up from germline, CDR1 is SGHVS and CDR2 is FQNEAQ. The germline V and J ends were trimmed by 4 bases and 1 base, with 10 bases remaining between them. CDR3 length: 14 residues. The CDR3 sequence: CASSSTTGNTEAFL. The CDR3 nucleotides read TGTGCCAGCAGCTCTACGACAGGGAACACTGAAGCTTTCCTT.

This clonotype was detected many times. The chain combines TRBV12-3 or TRBV12-4 with TRBJ1-5; no clear D gene. Deletions cut 2 bases from V and 6 bases from J, with 11 bases between. The CDR3 has 14 amino acids. The CDR3 region has the DNA TGTGCCAGCAGTTTACGGGGATGGGCTCAGCCCCAGCATTTT. Translation: CASSLRGWAQPQHF.

This clonotype was detected many times. The rearrangement uses TRBV29-1 and TRBJ2-7; weak D call: TRBD1 (5 bases). Trimming shortened V by 5 bases and J by 1 base, and 12 bases separated the two germline ends. The CDR3 is made up of 13 amino acids. Germline V gene data show CDR1 as SQVTM and CDR2 as ANQGSEA. The CDR3 DNA reads as TGCAGCGTTCTACAGGACGCGTCCTACGAGCAGTACTTC. This encodes CSVLQDASYEQYF.

The V gene is TRBV20-1, the J gene TRBJ2-2, with D possibly matching TRBD1 (6 bases). The CDR3 extends over 13 amino acids. V was pared by 5 bases and J by 3 bases, with 10 bases between. CDR1 is DFQATT, CDR2 SNEGSKA, per germline (reference sequence). In nucleotides, the CDR3 is TGCAGTGCTGAGGGACACTACACCGGGGAGCTGTTTTTT. This gives the protein CSAEGHYTGELFF.

V and J are TRBV10-3 and TRBJ2-7; TRBD1 agrees at 8 bases. V dropped 3 bases and J dropped 1; count of bases not matched to a gene: 8. Germline CDR1 ENHRY, CDR2 SYGVKD. The CDR3 has 16 amino acids. The CDR3 DNA reads as TGTGCCATCAGTGATTCGGGGCAGGGGGCTTCCTACGAGCAGTACTTC. Its translation: CAISDSGQGASYEQYF.

This clonotype was counted ten times or more. V gene TRBV7-2 combines with J gene TRBJ2-7, with TRBD1 matching 9 bases. Trimming at V came to 5 bases and at J to 1 base, leaving 6 bases not matched to a gene. CDR1 is SGHTA and CDR2 is FQGNSA in the germline V gene. The CDR3 loop spans 15 amino acids. CDR3: CASSNRDRASYEQYF. The CDR3 nucleotides read TGTGCCAGCAGCAACCGGGACAGGGCGTCCTACGAGCAGTACTTC.

The chain has TRBV19 and TRBJ2-7; 9 bases fit TRBD1. The V gene's germline CDR1 is LNHDA and CDR2 SQIVND (reference sequence). J lost 3 bases, V lost 3 bases, and 6 bases had no gene match. CDR3 size: 15 residues. The CDR3 DNA follows: TGTGCCAGTAGTATCCGACAGGGGGGATTCTACGAGCAGTACTTC. Translating it yields CASSIRQGGFYEQYF.

This clonotype has a count of ten or more. The J gene is TRBJ2-5, the V gene TRBV28, with D perhaps TRBD1 (6 bases). This CDR3 has 14 amino acids. Between the trimmed V and J ends, which lost 7 bases and 2 bases, there was a span of 14 bases. Germline V CDR1 and CDR2: MDHEN, SYDVKM. The chain's CDR3 is CASKLQGWQETQYF. The DNA of the CDR3 is TGTGCCAGCAAATTACAGGGTTGGCAAGAGACCCAGTACTTC. The variable domain in full, completed from reference TRBV28 and TRBJ2-5, reads DVKVTQSSRYLVKRTGEKVFLECVQDMDHENMFWYRQDPGLGLRLIYFSYDVKMKEKGDIPEGYSVSREKKERFSLILESASTNQTSMYLCASKLQGWQETQYFGPGTRLLVL.

This clonotype was observed at least ten times. V usage is TRBV11-1 and J usage is TRBJ2-7, with D perhaps matching TRBD2 (5 bases). Trimming stripped 2 bases from V and 5 bases from J, with 10 bases between. Germline loops: CDR1 SGHAT, CDR2 FQDESV (reference sequence). The CDR3 contains 13 residues. CDR3 DNA sequence: TGTGCCAGCAGCTTATACGCGGGCCACGAGCAGTACTTC. This encodes CASSLYAGHEQYF. Together with reference TRBV11-1 and TRBJ2-7, the CDR3 gives the full variable domain: EAEVAQSPRYKITEKSQAVAFWCDPISGHATLYWYRQILGQGPELLVQFQDESVVDDSQLPKDRFSAERLKGVDSTLKIQPAELGDSAMYLCASSLYAGHEQYFGPGTRLTVT.

The chain employs TRBV19 and TRBJ1-5; D ambiguous. With 4 bases removed from V and 6 bases from J, the gap between germline ends came to 10 bases. The CDR3 extends over 13 amino acids. Germline CDR1 LNHDA, CDR2 SQIVND (reference sequence). The CDR3 reads CASSTSETQPQHF. CDR3 nucleotide sequence: TGTGCCAGTAGTACCTCCGAGACTCAGCCCCAGCATTTT.

J is TRBJ1-5 and V is TRBV27; 7 nucleotides match TRBD1. CDR3 length: 15 amino acids. Trimming took 5 bases from V and 2 from J; bases not matched to a gene: 6. In germline, CDR1 is MNHEY, CDR2 SMNVEV (reference sequence). The CDR3 DNA follows: TGTGCCAGCAGTACTAGACAGGGCGGCAATCAGCCCCAGCATTTT. The encoded protein is CASSTRQGGNQPQHF.